The sequence of this TCR beta chain was determined in a study of T cells after yellow fever vaccination. Study overall: Preparation of fractions with low cell numbers was performed using SMART-Seq v4 Ultra Low Input.

The study, taken as a whole, reports: Booster sampling recovered most clones from primary vaccination (under 98% CD4, around 90% CD8).

In TCRdb, the 5' RACE reads were re-called with MiXCR into one record per CDR3 protein. The data contain 65,000 to 90,000 distinct CDR3 sequences, roughly 7.4% of them singletons. There are a few counts of this clonotype. The antigen is unknown. Germline values: CDR1 DFQATT, CDR2 SNEGSKA (reference sequence). The CDR3 is 13 residues long. Trimming removed 0 bases from V and 3 bases from J, with 8 bases in between. This rearrangement joins TRBV20-1 to TRBJ1-2; D unresolved. Sequencing used CD8+ T cells sorted from PBMCs, obtained on the day of the yellow fever booster vaccination. This TCR came from a man younger than 40 who received the YFV17D yellow fever vaccine. The CDR3 nucleotides are TGCAGTGCTAGAGATCCGACTGACTATGGCTACACCTTC. Protein sequence: CSARDPTDYGYTF.